This T cell receptor beta chain was observed in a study of cytomegalovirus exposure and HLA in healthy donors. Vbeta (60) and Jbeta (13) primers were used in the PCR. TCRdb keeps only in-frame clones here, not all; method: immunoSEQ multiplex PCR. The sample includes 150,000 to 200,000 clones, roughly four fifths of them seen just once. The CDR3 runs to 15 residues. Per germline, CDR1 SGHNT and CDR2 YYREEE (reference sequence). The ends lost 4 bases at V and 4 bases at J; junction bases unmatched: 7. The source is a man in his fifties in good health and CMV-seronegative. The specimen was PBMCs. The chain couples TRBV5-4 to TRBJ2-7; 11 bases fit TRBD2. CDR3 DNA: TGTGCCAGCAGCCCGACTAGCGGGACCATATACGAGCAGTACTTC. Amino acid sequence: CASSPTSGTIYEQYF.